This T cell receptor beta chain originates from a study of blood T cell repertoires in COVID-19 (dated by TCRdb to 2019 to 2021). Regarding the complete study: The collaborator samples originated in the United States, Italy and Spain and spanned the acute and convalescent phases of COVID-19. Nearly every sample came with metadata listing a de-identified subject ID, COVID-19 status, age in years and sex. The dataset comprised deeply sampled blood TCRbeta repertoires from subjects exposed to, actively infected with, or recovered from COVID-19. Samples were obtained from the ongoing ImmuneRACE study (first 160 participants) and from about 1,300 subjects provided by 6 global collaborators. A freely available public database, intended as a resource for researchers studying the immune response to SARS-CoV-2, is where the repertoires were released. Where available, HLA class I and class II types were obtained from metadata supplied by the sample provider rather than from assay-based typing. The prospective study material was composed of cDNA or gDNA derived from T cells, B-cell-depleted T cells, or PBMCs.

One collaborating source in Seattle enrolled patients during active infection and followed them longitudinally through the course of disease. Collaborating institutions collected whole blood in K2EDTA tubes following their own protocols. Collaborator samples were shipped for TCRbeta analysis as frozen whole blood, isolated PBMCs, or DNA extracted from either sample type. Inclusive of the bounding cysteine and phenylalanine, the CDR3 is 16 residues long. Only CDR3 DNA is held: 48 bases, read in frame from base 1. Taken from the germline V gene (reference sequence), the CDR1 and CDR2 loops are WNHNN and SYGVQD. Trimming removed 3 bases from V and 7 bases from J; the gene matches leave 7 bases unexplained. Notes on this clone: The antigen this receptor binds is unknown. It has no much larger one-base neighbor in the sample; base qualities were not kept.

Here is what the overall study found, with its caveats: The amount of clinical and demographic metadata varied by source and participant and was provided uncurated.

TCRbeta CDR3 regions were amplified from genomic DNA using the immunoSEQ Assay, a bias-controlled multiplex PCR. The published analysis was carried out like this. Nucleated cell counts per sample were estimated from amplification of reference gene primers within the assay. To quantify the absolute abundance of each unique TCRbeta CDR3 rearrangement, sequence reads were collapsed and filtered. Productive Simpson clonality was computed per sample as the square root of Simpson's diversity index over productive rearrangements. TCRdb limited this immuneACCESS table to in-frame rearrangements with V and J called. A share of clones is missing; checked studies link under half to unresolved V genes, and the rest is unexplained. D and trimming were read from the DNA, whereas the V and J calls and clone size are those reported in that table. The sample table records about 180,000 clones; less than 90% of these occur just once. The biggest ten clones account for 6% to 8.5% of the sample.

The receptor chain draws on TRBV10-1 and TRBJ2-1; 12 bases in the junction line up with TRBD1. This receptor was taken from an older woman with COVID-19, enrolled during active disease. The specimen sequenced was peripheral blood. CDR3 region: CASSDSGQGAGNEQFF. In nucleotide form, the sequence is TGCGCCAGCAGTGATTCGGGACAGGGGGCCGGTAATGAGCAGTTCTTC.